The 21 T cell receptor beta chains below come from one sample, sequenced in a study of shared clonotypes between healthy human individuals. Profiling relied on immunoSEQ multiplex PCR, and the TCRdb table lists in-frame clones only, not all of them. The sample lists more than 80,000 clones; roughly two thirds were seen once. The sample consisted of memory CD8+ T cells sorted from blood. The subset was: CD45RO+ cells pooled with CCR7-negative TemRA cells. Receptors originate from a young man in good health.

J is TRBJ1-4 and V is TRBV9; weak D call: TRBD1 (5 bases). V lost 2 bases and J 5 bases, leaving 10 bases between the germline ends. Germline assignment: CDR1 SGDLS and CDR2 YYNGEE. The CDR3 consists of 14 residues. The CDR3 DNA reads as TGTGCCAGCAGCGTCGGGGGGACGAATGAAAAACTGTTTTTT. Its translation: CASSVGGTNEKLFF.

The J gene is TRBJ1-2, the V gene TRBV11-2, with a possible D match to TRBD1 (6 bases). CDR3 size: 15 residues. The germline CDR1 and CDR2 sequences are SGHAT and FQNNGV. Trimming stripped 1 base from V and 3 bases from J, with 12 bases between. CDR3 nucleotides: TGTGCCAGCAGCTTAGCTCCGGGGGCAGACTATGGCTACACCTTC. Encoded protein: CASSLAPGADYGYTF.

The chain couples TRBV7-7 to TRBJ1-1, with a tentative D call TRBD1 (6 bases). There are 13 residues in the CDR3. V was cut by 4 bases and J by 5 bases, with 11 bases left in between. The germline CDR1 and CDR2 sequences are SSHAT and FNYEAQ (reference sequence). Written as DNA, the CDR3 is TGTGCCAGCAGCTCAGGGGATGGGACTGAAGCTTTCTTT. This codes for CASSSGDGTEAFF.

The genes are TRBV6-4 and TRBJ2-2; possible D gene TRBD2, 6 bases. Trimming took 4 bases from V and 2 from J, leaving 11 bases between them. This CDR3 region has 15 residues. From germline, CDR1 is MRHNA and CDR2 SNTAGT. DNA for the CDR3: TGTGCCAGCAGTGTCGGGAGCGACAACACCGGGGAGCTGTTTTTT. Its protein is CASSVGSDNTGELFF.

This chain links TRBV5-1 with TRBJ2-5, with 11 bases aligning to TRBD2. With 2 bases clipped from V and 4 bases from J, the junction kept 4 bases outside the gene matches. The length of the CDR3 is 15 residues. Germline CDR1 reads SGHRS; CDR2 reads YFSETQ. The CDR3 bases are TGCGCCAGCAGCTTAAGACTAGCGGGAATAGAGACCCAGTACTTC. This sequence encodes CASSLRLAGIETQYF.

The genes are TRBV5-5 and TRBJ1-2, with D unresolved. This CDR3 spans 15 amino acids. V was shortened by 4 bases and J by 4 bases, with 17 bases between the two germline ends. The germline V gene encodes CDR1 SGHKS and CDR2 YYEKEE (reference sequence). The CDR3, as DNA: TGTGCCAGCAGCCTACCCGCCAGGCCCCCCTATGGCTACACCTTC. As protein: CASSLPARPPYGYTF. The full variable domain, in which reference TRBV5-5 and TRBJ1-2 provide the parts outside the CDR3, is DAGVTQSPTHLIKTRGQQVTLRCSPISGHKSVSWYQQVLGQGPQFIFQYYEKEERGRGNFPDRFSARQFPNYSSELNVNALLLGDSALYLCASSLPARPPYGYTFGSGTRLTVV.

This clone came up many times. Other DNA sequences in this sample translate to the same CDR3. The chain couples TRBV2 to TRBJ1-5; TRBD1 matches 9 bases. Germline lookup yields CDR1 SNHLY and CDR2 FYNNEI. CDR3 length: 13 amino acids. V gave up 7 bases and J gave up 4 bases; unmatched junction bases: 2. CDR3 nucleotides: TGTGCCAGCACCGGGACAGGGAATCAGCCCCAGCATTTT. Its translation: CASTGTGNQPQHF.

This chain connects TRBV7-8 to TRBJ2-3, with 12 positions matching TRBD2. The CDR3 contains 16 residues. J lost 2 bases, V lost 2 bases, and 2 bases had no gene match. Germline V gene lookup returns CDR1 SGHVS and CDR2 FQNEAQ. CDR3 sequence: CASSLLAGGNTDTQYF. The CDR3 bases are TGTGCCAGCAGCTTACTAGCGGGAGGGAACACAGATACGCAGTATTTT.

V gene TRBV7-6 combines with J gene TRBJ2-7, with a weak D call TRBD2 (6 bases). Per germline, CDR1 SGHVS and CDR2 FNYEAQ. The CDR3 loop spans 16 amino acids. V was pared by 2 bases and J by 2 bases, with 16 bases between. CDR3 region: CASSLREKRVPYEQYF. The CDR3 DNA reads as TGTGCCAGCAGCTTACGGGAGAAAAGGGTCCCCTACGAGCAGTACTTC.

This clone was observed a single time. The chain is built from TRBV29-1 and TRBJ2-7; TRBD1 matches 7 bases. Unmatched junction bases numbered 0, after V lost 5 bases and J lost 2 bases. The CDR3 is 11 residues long. In germline, CDR1 is SQVTM, CDR2 ANQGSEA. The CDR3 DNA sequence: TGCAGCGTTCAGGGGGCCTACGAGCAGTACTTC. Amino acid sequence: CSVQGAYEQYF.

The V gene is TRBV5-4, the J gene TRBJ2-1, with 12 bases aligning to TRBD2. The CDR3 loop spans 16 amino acids. Germline CDR1 is SGHNT and CDR2 is YYREEE (reference sequence). V was clipped by 4 bases and J by 6 bases; unmatched bases: 8. CDR3 nucleotide sequence: TGTGCCAGCAGCGGTGGACTAGCGGGACGGGGCAATGAGCAGTTCTTC. Protein product: CASSGGLAGRGNEQFF.

This chain uses TRBV11-2 with TRBJ1-4, with D hard to call. This CDR3 contains 11 residues. Germline V gives CDR1 SGHAT, CDR2 FQNNGV. V was pared by 4 bases and J by 8 bases, with 5 bases between. CDR3 protein: CASSSTEKLFF. CDR3 coding DNA: TGTGCCAGCAGCTCCACGGAAAAACTGTTTTTT.

This clone is a singleton in its sample. DNA of the CDR3: TGTGCCAGCACGGACAGGGGCGGATCCTACGAGCAGTACTTC. This encodes CASTDRGGSYEQYF. The chain combines TRBV27 with TRBJ2-7, with TRBD1 matching 9 bases. CDR3 length: 14 residues. V trimming: 7 bases; J trimming: 1 base; junction bases outside the gene matches: 5. Germline CDR1 is MNHEY and CDR2 is SMNVEV (reference sequence).

Only a few counts were recorded for this clone. Within the sample, other DNA sequences also encode this same CDR3. This chain joins TRBV7-2 and TRBJ2-1, with D uncertain. Germline loops: CDR1 SGHTA, CDR2 FQGNSA. The germline V and J ends were trimmed by 5 bases and 8 bases, with 16 bases remaining between them. The CDR3 totals 14 residues. CDR3 region: CASSLDGPLDEQFF. In DNA, the CDR3 is TGTGCCAGCAGCCTCGACGGGCCGTTGGATGAGCAGTTCTTC.

Concerning this clone: A far larger clone is off by one base, so a read error is likely. The gene calls are TRBV5-5 and TRBJ2-7; 9 bases are shared with TRBD2. The CDR3 has 15 amino acids. In germline, CDR1 is SGHKS, CDR2 YYEKEE (reference sequence). This chain's CDR3 is CASNLSGSGGYEQYF. CDR3 sequence (DNA): TGTGCCAGCAACTTGTCGGGTAGCGGGGGATACGAGCAGTACTTC.

This clone showed up just a few times. This sequence joins TRBV4-1 and TRBJ1-3, with a tentative D call TRBD1 (5 bases). The germline CDR1 and CDR2 sequences are MGHRA and YSYEKL. Trimming stripped 3 bases from V and 4 bases from J, with 19 bases between. CDR3 size: 17 residues. The CDR3 protein is CASSHRAGKSLGNTIYF. Here the CDR3 DNA reads TGCGCCAGCAGCCACCGGGCAGGGAAGTCTCTCGGAAACACCATATATTTT.

The V call is TRBV2, the J call TRBJ2-1; D not resolved. From germline, CDR1 is SNHLY and CDR2 FYNNEI. CDR3 length: 11 amino acids. Between the trimmed V and J ends, which lost 8 bases and 8 bases, there was a span of 10 bases. DNA for the CDR3: TGTGCCAGCTTGCTAGAGCATGAGCAGTTCTTC. Its translation is CASLLEHEQFF.

The chain links TRBV5-1 to TRBJ1-4; TRBD1 matches at 7 bases. This CDR3 has 14 residues. The V segment lost 6 bases and the J segment 6 bases; nucleotides outside the gene matches: 8. Germline CDR1 reads SGHRS; CDR2 reads YFSETQ. This CDR3 is CASNSRGGDEKLFF. As DNA, the CDR3 is TGCGCCAGCAACAGCAGGGGGGGAGATGAAAAACTGTTTTTT.

The chain is built from TRBV15 and TRBJ2-5; 8 nucleotides line up with TRBD1. V lost 5 bases and J lost 2; bases outside the gene matches: 7. Per germline, CDR1 LNHNV and CDR2 YYDKDF (reference sequence). The CDR3 has 15 residues. The CDR3 sequence: CATSPLGTGQETQYF. The CDR3 DNA reads TGTGCCACCAGCCCACTAGGGACAGGTCAAGAGACCCAGTACTTC.

This clone was seen at least ten times. This chain links TRBV2 with TRBJ2-7; the D gene is possibly TRBD1 (5 bases). Trimming shortened V by 3 bases and J by 2 bases, and 11 bases separated the two germline ends. Germline V gene sequence: CDR1 SNHLY, CDR2 FYNNEI. The CDR3 length is 14 residues. The CDR3 DNA reads TGTGCCAGCAGTGAGGTGGCAGGGACCTACGAGCAGTACTTC. It encodes CASSEVAGTYEQYF.

The chain is built from TRBV29-1 and TRBJ2-5; D gene uncertain. The CDR3 contains 13 residues. The germline gives CDR1 SQVTM, CDR2 ANQGSEA. The V end lost 3 bases, the J end lost 2 bases, and 10 bases lay between the germline ends. CDR3 protein: CSVDESGQETQYF. CDR3 in DNA: TGCAGCGTTGATGAGTCCGGTCAAGAGACCCAGTACTTC.